This T cell receptor (beta chain) was sequenced for a study of blood T cell repertoires in COVID-19. Across the study: The United States, Italy and Spain supplied acute and convalescent COVID-19 samples.

Original processing notes: Amplification of reference gene primers provided the estimated nucleated cell counts. The repertoire was sequenced with immunoSEQ multiplex PCR; TCRdb's copy has only in-frame clones and lacks some. For V, J and clone size, that table is used; D and trimming come from the DNA. The data show 150,000 to 200,000 clones, around 87% seen once. Input material: peripheral blood. The TCR was taken from a man between 40 and 49 years old with active or convalescent COVID-19.

CDR3 bases: TGTGCCAGAAGCTTCGACAGGGGTGGGACCGGGGAGCTGTTTTTT. It translates to CARSFDRGGTGELFF. This chain joins TRBV5-3 and TRBJ2-2, with 8 positions matching TRBD1. TRBV5-3 belongs to the ORF category, with a function that is uncertain. J gave up 5 bases and V 2 bases, and 5 bases lay outside the gene matches. The CDR3 consists of 15 residues.